A selection of T cell receptor beta chains follows, all from one sample in a study of CD8+ T cells in alopecia areata. The method was immunoSEQ multiplex PCR; TCRdb's version includes in-frame clones alone and lacks a portion of them. The sample has around 100,000 clones; 65% to 90% are singletons. This specimen was CD8+ T cells sorted from blood, taken at approximately week 30, from a patient treated with tofacitinib. These receptors all come from a human donor with alopecia areata. The conserved cysteine and the conserved F or W are not part of the CDR3 here. Each record gives: V gene, D gene, J gene, CDR3 protein. The D gene is left open where the match is weak.

V gene: TRBV5-6
D gene: -
J gene: TRBJ1-6
CDR3 protein: ASSFMNSPLH

V gene: TRBV7-9
D gene: -
J gene: TRBJ1-1
CDR3 protein: ASSPLRRRQYTNTEAF

V gene: TRBV9
D gene: TRBD1
J gene: TRBJ2-1
CDR3 protein: ASSEPGTGNRAEQF

V gene: TRBV7-9
D gene: -
J gene: TRBJ2-3
CDR3 protein: ASSLDGTGQY

V gene: TRBV5-6
D gene: -
J gene: TRBJ2-5
CDR3 protein: ASSFPTGGETQY

V gene: TRBV5-6
D gene: TRBD2
J gene: TRBJ2-7
CDR3 protein: ASSLMGGTNPHEQY

V gene: TRBV29-1
D gene: -
J gene: TRBJ2-6
CDR3 protein: SVFLEYQPNVLT

V gene: TRBV5-1
D gene: TRBD1
J gene: TRBJ2-1
CDR3 protein: ASSWRDRVYNEQF

V gene: TRBV5-4
D gene: -
J gene: TRBJ1-2
CDR3 protein: ASSRNLQSGYT

V gene: TRBV27
D gene: -
J gene: TRBJ2-2
CDR3 protein: ASSLIANTGELF

V gene: TRBV7-9
D gene: -
J gene: TRBJ1-2
CDR3 protein: ASSLNGGYT

V gene: TRBV6-1
D gene: TRBD1
J gene: TRBJ2-7
CDR3 protein: ASRKLDRGEPEQY

V gene: TRBV19
D gene: -
J gene: TRBJ2-1
CDR3 protein: ASSLTGGTYNEQF

V gene: TRBV9
D gene: TRBD2
J gene: TRBJ2-2
CDR3 protein: ASSLAGGELF

V gene: TRBV27
D gene: TRBD1
J gene: TRBJ2-1
CDR3 protein: ASSFARDRVAPYNEQF

V gene: TRBV19
D gene: -
J gene: TRBJ2-1
CDR3 protein: ASSIWGGNEQF

V gene: TRBV18
D gene: -
J gene: TRBJ2-5
CDR3 protein: ASSPPVGSETQY

V gene: TRBV27
D gene: -
J gene: TRBJ1-1
CDR3 protein: ASRLGDTEAF

V gene: TRBV7-7
D gene: -
J gene: TRBJ2-7
CDR3 protein: ASSPGRGTYEQY

V gene: TRBV7-3
D gene: TRBD2
J gene: TRBJ2-7
CDR3 protein: ASSPGGIEQY

V gene: TRBV4-1
D gene: TRBD1
J gene: TRBJ1-2
CDR3 protein: ASSQAPRTGGHYGYT

V gene: TRBV6-5
D gene: -
J gene: TRBJ1-2
CDR3 protein: ASSYPAESYGYT

V gene: TRBV7-2
D gene: -
J gene: TRBJ1-5
CDR3 protein: ASSLVGSYQPQH

V gene: TRBV13
D gene: -
J gene: TRBJ1-2
CDR3 protein: ASSPRTEYGYT

V gene: TRBV7-6
D gene: -
J gene: TRBJ2-5
CDR3 protein: ASSLEAERGETQY

V gene: TRBV6-5
D gene: -
J gene: TRBJ2-7
CDR3 protein: ASSQSQIGVYEQY

V gene: TRBV7-9
D gene: -
J gene: TRBJ2-7
CDR3 protein: ASSRGVSSYEQY

V gene: TRBV25-1
D gene: -
J gene: TRBJ1-4
CDR3 protein: ASSDMEEKLF

V gene: TRBV7-3
D gene: -
J gene: TRBJ2-1
CDR3 protein: ASSLSGLMDEQF

V gene: TRBV9
D gene: -
J gene: TRBJ2-1
CDR3 protein: ASSVAGSPYNEQF

V gene: TRBV13
D gene: -
J gene: TRBJ2-3
CDR3 protein: ASSVGRYSTDTQY

V gene: TRBV29-1
D gene: TRBD1
J gene: TRBJ1-2
CDR3 protein: SVTGQGKIGYT

V gene: TRBV7-9
D gene: -
J gene: TRBJ2-3
CDR3 protein: ASSLAGSFTDTQY

V gene: TRBV29-1
D gene: -
J gene: TRBJ2-1
CDR3 protein: SVEGRYNEQF

V gene: TRBV7-9
D gene: -
J gene: TRBJ2-4
CDR3 protein: ASSPNVGAGNIQY

V gene: TRBV29-1
D gene: -
J gene: TRBJ2-7
CDR3 protein: SAGEVSYEQY

V gene: TRBV5-6
D gene: -
J gene: TRBJ2-7
CDR3 protein: ASSLTSYEQY

V gene: TRBV11-2
D gene: -
J gene: TRBJ2-2
CDR3 protein: ASSLDLSATGELF

V gene: TRBV5-4
D gene: -
J gene: TRBJ2-1
CDR3 protein: ASSPGTETNEQF

V gene: TRBV29-1
D gene: TRBD1
J gene: TRBJ2-4
CDR3 protein: SGLDRKNIQY

V gene: TRBV7-9
D gene: -
J gene: TRBJ2-2
CDR3 protein: ASSLVMTLNTGELF

V gene: TRBV5-1
D gene: TRBD2
J gene: TRBJ2-7
CDR3 protein: ASSFLAGDRSYEQY

V gene: TRBV9
D gene: -
J gene: TRBJ2-2
CDR3 protein: ASKEKGGELF